The 2 T cell receptor beta chains given below trace back to one sample, sequenced in a study of molecular identifiers for immune sequencing clone quantification. TCRdb reprocessed the PCR reads with MiXCR, giving one entry per CDR3 protein. This sample carries about 500,000 distinct CDR3 sequences, roughly 25% of them seen once, and the ten largest clones take roughly 0.77%. Sequenced sample: naive CD8+ T cells from blood, with Jurkat cell RNA spiked in. Subset denoted: FACS-sorted CD8+CD4-CCR7+CD45RA+ naive T cells. Every receptor here comes from a human donor in good health. Some libraries in this study had Jurkat cell RNA spiked in.

V usage is TRBV20-1 and J usage is TRBJ1-5; D is possibly TRBD1 (6 bases). The CDR3 loop spans 15 amino acids. With 6 bases removed from V and 3 bases from J, the gap between germline ends came to 18 bases. Looked up from germline, CDR1 is DFQATT and CDR2 is SNEGSKA (reference sequence). The CDR3 loop is CSAGGGGGSNQPQHF. As DNA, the CDR3 is TGCAGTGCAGGAGGGGGTGGGGGATCCAATCAGCCCCAGCATTTT.

This clonotype was seen a few times. The V call is TRBV19, the J call TRBJ1-3; D is ambiguous. Trimming removed 3 bases at V and 0 bases at J, with 6 bases between. This CDR3 region has 14 residues. Germline lookup yields CDR1 LNHDA and CDR2 SQIVND (reference sequence). CDR3 in amino acids: CASSIDLSGNTIYF. The CDR3 bases are TGTGCCAGTAGTATTGACCTCTCTGGAAACACCATATATTTT.